Each of the 27 T cell receptor beta chains below was sequenced from the same sample in a study of T cell responses to AZD1222 COVID-19 vaccine. Assay: immunoSEQ multiplex PCR; the TCRdb copy retains only in-frame clones and omits some. The data show some 150,000 clones, under 95% seen once. The sequenced sample was peripheral blood, obtained on day 0 of AZD1222 vaccination. Every receptor here comes from an adult in good health.

The rearrangement uses TRBV19 and TRBJ1-1, with D tentatively TRBD1 (5 bases). V was pared by 7 bases and J by 4 bases, with 10 bases between. Per the germline V gene, CDR1 is LNHDA and CDR2 is SQIVND (reference sequence). The CDR3 loop spans 12 amino acids. CDR3 DNA sequence: TGTGCCAGTATCGGGGCTCGCACTGAAGCTTTCTTT. Its protein is CASIGARTEAFF.

The chain recombines TRBV3-1 (or the pseudogene TRBV3-2) with TRBJ1-2; D ambiguous. This CDR3 spans 13 amino acids. V lost 1 base and J 4 bases, leaving 7 bases between the germline ends. Germline loops: CDR1 LGHDT, CDR2 YNNKEL (reference sequence). CDR3 loop: CASSQGAGYGYTF. The DNA for the CDR3 is TGTGCCAGCAGCCAAGGGGCTGGCTATGGCTACACCTTC.

The chain joins TRBV6-4 to TRBJ2-1, with D uncertain. The CDR3 is 15 amino acids. Trimming removed 3 bases from V and 1 base from J, with 10 bases in between. Looked up from germline, CDR1 is MRHNA and CDR2 is SNTAGT. As DNA, the CDR3 is TGTGCCAGCAGTGAGGGTGCCGGATCCTACAATGAGCAGTTCTTC. As protein: CASSEGAGSYNEQFF.

In its sample, this clone was seen once. The chain joins TRBV9 to TRBJ2-1, with 8 nucleotides matching TRBD2. The CDR3 spans 14 residues. V was pared by 0 bases and J by 8 bases, with 4 bases of the junction left unmatched. Germline V gene data show CDR1 as SGDLS and CDR2 as YYNGEE. DNA of the CDR3: TGTGCCAGCAGCGTAGAAGCGGGGGACTATGAGCAGTTCTTC. This translates into CASSVEAGDYEQFF.

J is TRBJ1-2 and V is TRBV4-3, with 7 bases identical to TRBD1. Germline V gene data show CDR1 as LGHNA and CDR2 as YSLEER. V gave up 0 bases and J gave up 1 base; unmatched junction bases: 5. The CDR3 has 16 amino acids. For the CDR3, the DNA is TGCGCCAGCAGCCAAGATGGGACAGCCGATAACTATGGCTACACCTTC. Translation gives CASSQDGTADNYGYTF.

The chain employs TRBV14 and TRBJ1-2, with D hard to call. The V and J ends lost 0 bases and 8 bases respectively, with 28 bases between them. The CDR3 contains 19 residues. Germline V gene data show CDR1 as SGHDN and CDR2 as FVKESK. The CDR3 DNA sequence: TGTGCCAGCAGCCAAGATCAAAAAGTGATGGCGCTCGCTTATTTAGGCTACACCTTC. Protein sequence: CASSQDQKVMALAYLGYTF.

The J gene is TRBJ1-2, the V gene TRBV12-5; a weak D match, TRBD1 (6 bases). The CDR3 contains 14 residues. Trimming removed 4 bases at V and 4 bases at J, with 13 bases between. Looked up from germline, CDR1 is LGHNT and CDR2 is FRNRAP. The chain's CDR3 is CASGSGAEGYGYTF. CDR3 bases: TGTGCTAGTGGTTCAGGGGCCGAAGGCTATGGCTACACCTTC.

The chain recombines TRBV7-3 with TRBJ1-5; no clear D. Germline CDR1 reads SGHTA; CDR2 reads FQGTGA. The CDR3 spans 15 residues. Trimming took off 5 bases at V and 0 bases at J, with 11 bases between the two ends. CDR3: CASSPVVYSNQPQHF. The CDR3 nucleotides read TGTGCCAGCAGCCCTGTCGTCTATAGCAATCAGCCCCAGCATTTT.

The J gene is TRBJ2-3, the V gene TRBV9; D remains ambiguous. The CDR3 runs 12 residues. V was pared by 3 bases and J by 6 bases, with 8 bases between. Germline CDR1 reads SGDLS; CDR2 reads YYNGEE. CDR3 in amino acids: CASSALADTQYF. The DNA of the CDR3 is TGTGCCAGCAGCGCGCTGGCGGATACGCAGTATTTT.

The chain joins TRBV25-1 to TRBJ2-7; TRBD2 matches at 7 bases. The CDR3 loop spans 15 amino acids. V shed 5 bases, J shed 2 bases, and the junction held 9 bases outside the gene matches. Per the germline V gene, CDR1 is MGHDK and CDR2 is SYGVNS. The CDR3 here is CASSRAGTSTYEQYF. The CDR3 region has the DNA TGTGCCAGCAGTAGAGCGGGGACCTCTACCTACGAGCAGTACTTC.

This sequence joins TRBV5-6 and TRBJ1-2; TRBD1 aligns across 9 bases. V dropped 0 bases and J dropped 4; count of bases not matched to a gene: 4. The CDR3 loop spans 15 amino acids. In germline, CDR1 is SGHDT, CDR2 YYEEEE. The CDR3 nucleotides are TGTGCCAGCAGCTTGGGGGACAGGGCGACCTATGGCTACACCTTC. Protein product: CASSLGDRATYGYTF.

On this clone: The sample has other DNA sequences that encode this CDR3 too. V gene TRBV5-1 combines with J gene TRBJ1-1; D is possibly TRBD1 (6 bases). Germline V gene lookup returns CDR1 SGHRS and CDR2 YFSETQ. Deletions cut 4 bases from V and 1 base from J, with 8 bases between. CDR3 length equals 13 residues. The CDR3, as DNA: TGCGCCAGCAGCCTACAGGGGAACACTGAAGCTTTCTTT. Its protein product is CASSLQGNTEAFF.

The chain is built from TRBV6-5 and TRBJ2-7, with a possible D match to TRBD1 (6 bases). V lost 10 bases and J lost 1, with 14 bases in between. Germline-derived CDR1 and CDR2 are MNHEY and SVGAGI. The CDR3 consists of 13 residues. CDR3 loop: CATEGGPSYEQYF. The CDR3 region has the DNA TGTGCCACGGAAGGGGGACCTTCCTACGAGCAGTACTTC.

J is TRBJ2-3 and V is TRBV28; TRBD2 matches 9 bases. The V segment lost 3 bases and the J segment 4 bases; nucleotides outside the gene matches: 5. Germline V CDR1 and CDR2: MDHEN, SYDVKM. The CDR3 is 15 amino acids. CDR3 region: CASSLEIAGADTQYF. The CDR3 DNA is TGTGCCAGCAGTTTGGAAATAGCGGGAGCAGATACGCAGTATTTT.

This clone was seen a handful of times. The CDR3 coding sequence is TGTGCCAGCAGCTTGGGAAGCTACAATGAGCAGTTCTTC. Its protein product is CASSLGSYNEQFF. This chain joins TRBV11-1 and TRBJ2-1; no clear D gene. V lost 3 bases, J lost 3 bases, and 6 bases lay in between. The CDR3 has 13 residues. Germline V gene sequence: CDR1 SGHAT, CDR2 FQDESV (reference sequence).

The rearrangement uses TRBV12-5 and TRBJ2-3; 11 bases align to TRBD1. The V segment lost 4 bases and the J segment 4 bases; nucleotides outside the gene matches: 1. CDR3 length equals 14 residues. Germline V CDR1 and CDR2: LGHNT, FRNRAP. The CDR3: CASGSGQGADTQYF. The DNA of the CDR3 is TGTGCTAGTGGTTCGGGACAGGGGGCAGATACGCAGTATTTT.

The CDR3 loop reads CASSPRREGPYEQYF. CDR3 nucleotide sequence: TGTGCCAGCAGCCCGAGGCGGGAGGGCCCATACGAGCAGTACTTC. The chain joins TRBV3-1 (or the pseudogene TRBV3-2) to TRBJ2-7; TRBD2 matches at 9 bases. The V and J ends lost 4 bases and 4 bases, in that order; junction bases with no gene match: 8. Per germline, CDR1 LGHDT and CDR2 YNNKEL (reference sequence). The CDR3 covers 15 residues.

V is TRBV19 and J is TRBJ2-2, with D unresolved. The CDR3 covers 12 residues. Deletions cut 7 bases from V and 1 base from J, with 4 bases between. CDR1 and CDR2 from the germline V gene are LNHDA and SQIVND (reference sequence). The CDR3 DNA follows: TGTGCCAGTAACGGGAACACCGGGGAGCTGTTTTTT. This translates into CASNGNTGELFF.

J is TRBJ2-1 and V is TRBV9; D call uncertain. This CDR3 is built from 13 residues. Deletions cut 4 bases from V and 5 bases from J, with 10 bases between. The germline CDR1 and CDR2 sequences are SGDLS and YYNGEE. CDR3 nucleotide sequence: TGTGCCAGCAGCTTCGGACCCGACAATGAGCAGTTCTTC. Translation gives CASSFGPDNEQFF.

The genes are TRBV28 and TRBJ1-1; 8 nucleotides line up with TRBD1. Germline-derived CDR1 and CDR2 are MDHEN and SYDVKM. V shed 6 bases and J 6 bases; nucleotides not matched to a gene: 12. This CDR3 contains 15 residues. The CDR3 loop reads CASSTPGQGQPEAFF. In DNA, the CDR3 is TGTGCCAGCAGCACACCCGGACAGGGTCAGCCTGAAGCTTTCTTT. The full variable domain, its missing parts supplied by reference TRBV28 and TRBJ1-1, is DVKVTQSSRYLVKRTGEKVFLECVQDMDHENMFWYRQDPGLGLRLIYFSYDVKMKEKGDIPEGYSVSREKKERFSLILESASTNQTSMYLCASSTPGQGQPEAFFGQGTRLTVV.

The genes are TRBV27 and TRBJ2-2; D call uncertain. The CDR3 loop spans 12 amino acids. The germline V gene has CDR1 MNHEY and CDR2 SMNVEV (reference sequence). Trimming took off 1 base at V and 6 bases at J, with 3 bases between the two ends. CDR3 protein: CASSLWSGELFF. In DNA form, the CDR3 reads TGTGCCAGCAGTTTATGGTCCGGGGAGCTGTTTTTT.

The chain is built from TRBV18 and TRBJ1-5, with 8 bases fitting TRBD1. With 6 bases clipped from V and 6 bases from J, the junction kept 7 bases outside the gene matches. The CDR3 sequence is 14 residues long. Germline-derived CDR1 and CDR2 are KGHSH and LQKENI. CDR3 DNA: TGTGCCAGCTCGTCAACAGGGGGTCGTCAGCCCCAGCATTTT. Protein: CASSSTGGRQPQHF. The whole variable domain, filled in from reference TRBV18 and TRBJ1-5, reads NAGVMQNPRHLVRRRGQEARLRCSPMKGHSHVYWYRQLPEEGLKFMVYLQKENIIDESGMPKERFSAEFPKEGPSILRIQQVVRGDSAAYFCASSSTGGRQPQHFGDGTRLSIL.

The chain carries TRBV4-2 and TRBJ1-2; possibly TRBD1 for D (6 bases). Trimming removed 0 bases from V and 8 bases from J, with 16 bases in between. The CDR3 runs 15 residues. Germline V gene lookup returns CDR1 LGHNA and CDR2 YNFKEQ. The DNA for the CDR3 is TGTGCCAGCAGCCAAGATTTAGGACAGCGGGGCGGCTACACCTTC. The encoded protein is CASSQDLGQRGGYTF.

The genes are TRBV19 and TRBJ2-5; 8 nucleotides align to TRBD2. The V segment lost 5 bases and the J segment 6 bases; nucleotides outside the gene matches: 17. CDR3 length: 17 amino acids. Germline CDR1 reads LNHDA; CDR2 reads SQIVND (reference sequence). DNA of the CDR3: TGTGCCAGTAGTGCCCCCCTCGCGGGGGGCCTAAGAAAGACCCAGTACTTC. Translated: CASSAPLAGGLRKTQYF.

This rearrangement joins TRBV29-1 to TRBJ2-4, with D unresolved. Trimming pared 2 bases from V and 7 bases from J, leaving 15 bases between. The germline V gene encodes CDR1 SQVTM and CDR2 ANQGSEA. The CDR3 spans 14 residues. Here the CDR3 reads CSVESPTGLNIQYF. The CDR3 region has the DNA TGCAGCGTTGAATCCCCGACCGGATTGAACATTCAGTACTTC.

This sequence joins TRBV5-1 and TRBJ1-2; TRBD1 matches 8 bases. CDR1 SGHRS and CDR2 YFSETQ come from the germline V gene. With V trimmed by 9 bases and J by 8 bases, 18 bases remained unmatched. This CDR3 comprises 15 residues. Here the CDR3 reads CATQIGQGGRGGYTF. The CDR3, as DNA: TGCGCCACCCAAATCGGACAGGGAGGAAGGGGAGGCTACACCTTC.

The genes are TRBV4-3 and TRBJ2-2, with a possible D match to TRBD1 (6 bases). CDR1 is LGHNA, CDR2 YSLEER, per germline. V dropped 0 bases and J dropped 7 bases, with 21 bases sitting between them. This CDR3 is 18 amino acids long. In DNA, the CDR3 is TGCGCCAGCAGCCAAGATCTTTTGCAGGACAGTTATAGCGGGGAGCTGTTTTTT. Residues: CASSQDLLQDSYSGELFF.